Sequencing of this TCR beta chain was carried out in a study of cytomegalovirus exposure and HLA in healthy donors. Study conclusions and caveats: In vitro confirmation showed a few CMV-associated chains to be CMV antigen specific. Later on, a genetic analysis was performed. It linked a missense variant in DCLRE1C with V- and J-gene trimming of TCR beta. Per published accounts, TCR beta sequences correctly predicted the HLA-A and HLA-B alleles of most subjects. Earlier findings revealed that most TCR beta V segments proved productive either about 87% or about 30% of the time.

In its sample, this clone was seen a few times. Antigen unknown. V dropped 7 bases and J dropped 9 bases, with 22 bases sitting between them. Germline V gene lookup returns CDR1 LNHDA and CDR2 SQIVND (reference sequence). CDR3 length: 15 amino acids. The PCR used 60 Vbeta and 13 Jbeta primers. Libraries were prepared by immunoSEQ multiplex PCR; TCRdb keeps only in-frame clonotypes and omits some of them. Of 100,000 or so clones in the sample, less than 80% are singletons; the top ten hold approximately 4%. Sequenced input: PBMCs. The J gene is TRBJ1-5, the V gene TRBV19; D is possibly TRBD1 (5 bases). The clonotype was recovered from a man aged 40-49 years in good health and CMV-seronegative. Here the CDR3 reads CASTTDMNGVRPQHF. The DNA for the CDR3 is TGTGCCAGTACCACGGACATGAATGGCGTGAGGCCCCAGCATTTT.